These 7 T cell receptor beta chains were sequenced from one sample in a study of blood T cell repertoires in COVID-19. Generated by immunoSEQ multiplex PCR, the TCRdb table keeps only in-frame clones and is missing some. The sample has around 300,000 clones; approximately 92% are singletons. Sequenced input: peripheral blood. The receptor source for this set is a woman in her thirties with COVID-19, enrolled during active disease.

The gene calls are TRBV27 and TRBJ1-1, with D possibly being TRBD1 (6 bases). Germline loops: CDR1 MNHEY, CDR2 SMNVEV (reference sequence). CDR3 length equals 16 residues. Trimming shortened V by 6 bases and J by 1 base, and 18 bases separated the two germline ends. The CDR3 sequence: CASSQRAGTTNTEAFF. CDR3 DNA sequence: TGTGCCAGCAGCCAGAGGGCCGGGACAACGAACACTGAAGCTTTCTTT.

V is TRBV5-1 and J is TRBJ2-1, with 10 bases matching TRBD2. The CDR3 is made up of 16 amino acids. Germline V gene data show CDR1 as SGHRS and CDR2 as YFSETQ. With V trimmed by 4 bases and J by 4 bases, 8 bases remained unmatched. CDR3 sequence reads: CASSASLAGSYNEQFF. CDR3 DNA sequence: TGCGCCAGCAGCGCCTCACTAGCGGGAAGTTACAATGAGCAGTTCTTC.

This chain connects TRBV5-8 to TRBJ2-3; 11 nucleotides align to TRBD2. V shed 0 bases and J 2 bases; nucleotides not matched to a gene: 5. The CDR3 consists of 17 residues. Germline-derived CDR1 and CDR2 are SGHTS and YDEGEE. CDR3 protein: CASSLVTSGDNTDTQYF. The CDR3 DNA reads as TGTGCCAGCAGCTTGGTGACTAGCGGGGACAACACAGATACGCAGTATTTT.

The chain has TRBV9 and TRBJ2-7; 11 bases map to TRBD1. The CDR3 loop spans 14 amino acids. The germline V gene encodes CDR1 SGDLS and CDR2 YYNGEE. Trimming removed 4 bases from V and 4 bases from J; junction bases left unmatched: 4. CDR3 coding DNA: TGTGCCAGCAGCCGGGGACAGGGGGGTTACGAGCAGTACTTC. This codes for CASSRGQGGYEQYF.

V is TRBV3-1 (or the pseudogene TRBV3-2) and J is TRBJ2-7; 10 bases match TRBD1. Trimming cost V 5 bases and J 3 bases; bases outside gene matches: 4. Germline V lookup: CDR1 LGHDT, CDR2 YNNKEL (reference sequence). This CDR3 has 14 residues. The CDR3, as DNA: TGTGCCAGCAGCACCCGGACAGGGGGCTACGAGCAGTACTTC. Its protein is CASSTRTGGYEQYF.

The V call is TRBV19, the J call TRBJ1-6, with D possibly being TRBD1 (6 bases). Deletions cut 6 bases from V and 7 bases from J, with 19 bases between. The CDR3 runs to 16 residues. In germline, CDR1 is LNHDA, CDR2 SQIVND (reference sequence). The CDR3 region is CASRSMGAAPNSPLHF. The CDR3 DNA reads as TGTGCCAGTAGGTCCATGGGGGCTGCTCCGAATTCACCCCTCCACTTT.

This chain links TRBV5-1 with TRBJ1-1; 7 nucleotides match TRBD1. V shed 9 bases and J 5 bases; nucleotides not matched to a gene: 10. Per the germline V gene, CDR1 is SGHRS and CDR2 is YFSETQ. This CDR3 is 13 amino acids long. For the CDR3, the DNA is TGCGCCACCCGACAGGGCAGTGAAACTGAAGCTTTCTTT. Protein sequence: CATRQGSETEAFF.